One TCR beta chain is described in this entry. Its target is not known. This sample was taken from a study of radiotherapy plus CTLA-4 blockade in lung cancer. Trimming took 2 bases from V and 4 from J, leaving 12 bases between them. In germline, CDR1 is SGHNT, CDR2 YYREEE (reference sequence). The CDR3 runs 14 residues. Study results and caveats: Best predicting response, reportedly, were early blood T cell clone dynamics, with interferon-beta. Tumor-origin TCR clones grew in blood after radiotherapy plus ipilimumab.

Patients in the study, people with chemo-refractory metastatic non-small-cell lung cancer, received focal radiation plus ipilimumab CTLA-4 blockade. Sequencing used immunoSEQ multiplex PCR; TCRdb keeps in-frame clones, though not all of them. The table shows approximately 50,000 clones, with around 80% occurring only once. This receptor was obtained from a human donor with non-small cell lung cancer whose response to radiotherapy plus ipilimumab could not be evaluated. The source material was peripheral blood, sampled from a patient treated with radiotherapy plus ipilimumab. The V call is TRBV5-4, the J call TRBJ1-2; perhaps TRBD1 as D (6 bases). In DNA form, the CDR3 reads TGTGCCAGCAGCTTTCAGGGGTTAGGCTATGGCTACACCTTC. Amino acids: CASSFQGLGYGYTF. The variable domain in full, with the rest retrieved from reference TRBV5-4 and TRBJ1-2, is ETGVTQSPTHLIKTRGQQVTLRCSSQSGHNTVSWYQQALGQGPQFIFQYYREEENGRGNFPPRFSGLQFPNYSSELNVNALELDDSALYLCASSFQGLGYGYTFGSGTRLTVV.